This TCR beta chain was sequenced for a study of shared clonotypes between healthy human individuals. From germline, CDR1 is SGHTA and CDR2 FQGNSA. The CDR3 runs to 16 residues. J was trimmed by 4 bases and V by 4 bases; bases with no gene match: 7. Study conclusions and caveats: Relative to their counterparts shared across all four donors, non-shared clonotypes exhibited diminished generation probabilities.

For this clone: What it recognizes is unknown.

Here immunoSEQ multiplex PCR was the method, and the copy in TCRdb shows in-frame clones only, minus some. The top ten clones hold roughly 0.9% of a sample with 1 million to 1.2 million clones, approximately 77% of them seen once. Sequencing input: memory CD4+ T cells from PBMCs. Stated subset: CD45RA-negative fraction. The sequence was collected from a man aged 18 to 29 in good health. Some clones in this sample may be carry-over from other donors' samples. The rearrangement uses TRBV7-2 and TRBJ2-1, with 10 bases lining up with TRBD2. CDR3 in amino acids: CASSSGLAVLYNEQFF. In DNA form, the CDR3 reads TGTGCCAGCAGCTCCGGACTAGCGGTCTTATACAATGAGCAGTTCTTC.